What follows are 15 T cell receptor beta chains derived from one specimen sequenced in a study of cytomegalovirus exposure and HLA in healthy donors. It was with 60 Vbeta and 13 Jbeta primers that the PCR ran. Sequenced by immunoSEQ multiplex PCR; TCRdb stores in-frame clones only, minus some. The sample shows 91,000 or so clones, approximately 80% of them seen only once. Material: PBMCs. Receptors originate from a man aged 30 to 45 in good health and CMV-seropositive.

The chain combines TRBV19 with TRBJ2-2; 9 positions match TRBD2. Looked up from germline, CDR1 is LNHDA and CDR2 is SQIVND (reference sequence). V was pared by 3 bases and J by 4 bases, with 9 bases of the junction left unmatched. CDR3 length: 17 amino acids. Here the CDR3 DNA reads TGTGCCAGTAGTATCCTTGCGGGGGGGCCGGGCACCGGGGAGCTGTTTTTT. This translates into CASSILAGGPGTGELFF. The variable domain in full, with the rest retrieved from reference TRBV19 and TRBJ2-2, is DGGITQSPKYLFRKEGQNVTLSCEQNLNHDAMYWYRQDPGQGLRLIYYSQIVNDFQKGDIAEGYSVSREKKESFPLTVTSAQKNPTAFYLCASSILAGGPGTGELFFGEGSRLTVL.

V and J are TRBV5-6 and TRBJ2-3, with D perhaps matching TRBD2 (5 bases). The CDR3 covers 13 residues. The germline V gene has CDR1 SGHDT and CDR2 YYEEEE. Trimming left V 4 bases short and J 2 bases short, with 8 bases between. The CDR3: CASSPGDTDTQYF. CDR3 nucleotide sequence: TGTGCCAGCAGCCCCGGGGACACAGATACGCAGTATTTT.

V and J are TRBV5-1 and TRBJ2-7; TRBD2 matches 7 bases. Germline loops: CDR1 SGHRS, CDR2 YFSETQ. J gave up 7 bases and V 4 bases, and 11 bases lay outside the gene matches. There are 14 residues in the CDR3. CDR3 amino acids: CASSTTLLGGEQYF. CDR3 sequence (DNA): TGCGCCAGCAGCACCACACTCCTGGGAGGGGAGCAGTACTTC.

This chain links TRBV11-2 with TRBJ1-5, with a tentative D call TRBD1 (6 bases). Germline loops: CDR1 SGHAT, CDR2 FQNNGV. The CDR3 is 14 residues long. The V gene lost 3 bases and the J gene lost 3 bases, with 9 bases spanning the gap. The CDR3 loop is CASSFTGNNQPQHF. The CDR3 nucleotides read TGTGCCAGCAGCTTTACAGGGAACAATCAGCCCCAGCATTTT.

This clone was seen a few times. The chain uses TRBV19 and TRBJ1-1, with 7 bases fitting TRBD1. The CDR3 loop spans 13 amino acids. Germline values: CDR1 LNHDA, CDR2 SQIVND (reference sequence). V lost 4 bases, J lost 1 base, and 0 bases stayed unmatched. CDR3 nucleotide sequence: TGTGCCAGTAGTAGGGACAGGAACACTGAAGCTTTCTTT. It encodes CASSRDRNTEAFF.

This clone has only one observation. The V and J genes are TRBV6-1 and TRBJ1-2; TRBD1 aligns across 8 bases. The CDR3 contains 14 residues. Trimming took 6 bases from V and 8 from J; bases not matched to a gene: 11. Germline assignment: CDR1 MNHNS and CDR2 SASEGT. The CDR3 nucleotides read TGTGCCAGCAGGGAGGGACAGGACCTTCGCGGCTACACCTTC. It codes for CASREGQDLRGYTF.

This clone was seen more than once but under ten times. V gene TRBV4-3 combines with J gene TRBJ2-7; 7 bases are a match to TRBD2. The V segment lost 4 bases and the J segment 3 bases; nucleotides outside the gene matches: 12. CDR1 and CDR2 (germline): LGHNA, YSLEER. This CDR3 is built from 16 residues. The CDR3 coding sequence is TGCGCCAGCAGCCCTCTGGCGGGAGAAACAAGCTACGAGCAGTACTTC. It codes for CASSPLAGETSYEQYF.

The chain links TRBV5-6 to TRBJ2-3; tentative D call: TRBD2 (6 bases). The CDR3 is 13 residues long. Trimming shortened V by 5 bases and J by 6 bases, and 13 bases separated the two germline ends. Germline V gene lookup returns CDR1 SGHDT and CDR2 YYEEEE. The CDR3 loop reads CASRDRGADTQYF. In DNA, the CDR3 is TGTGCCAGCAGGGATCGCGGGGCGGATACGCAGTATTTT. Drawing the rest from reference TRBV5-6 and TRBJ2-3, the complete variable domain is DAGVTQSPTHLIKTRGQQVTLRCSPKSGHDTVSWYQQALGQGPQFIFQYYEEEERQRGNFPDRFSGHQFPNYSSELNVNALLLGDSALYLCASRDRGADTQYFGPGTRLTVL.

This chain connects TRBV19 to TRBJ1-3; 12 positions match TRBD1. Trimming at V came to 3 bases and at J to 2 bases, leaving 11 bases not matched to a gene. The CDR3 consists of 19 residues. The germline gives CDR1 LNHDA, CDR2 SQIVND (reference sequence). The CDR3 DNA reads TGTGCCAGTAGTATCCTGGGACAGGGGGCGATCACGACTGGAAACACCATATATTTT. Its protein product is CASSILGQGAITTGNTIYF.

The chain employs TRBV28 and TRBJ2-7; TRBD1 agrees at 7 bases. This CDR3 has 12 residues. Germline V CDR1 and CDR2: MDHEN, SYDVKM. V lost 8 bases and J lost 2; bases outside the gene matches: 3. CDR3 DNA: TGTGCCAGCCGGACAGGTACCTACGAGCAGTACTTC. Its translation is CASRTGTYEQYF. Drawing the rest from reference TRBV28 and TRBJ2-7, the complete variable domain is DVKVTQSSRYLVKRTGEKVFLECVQDMDHENMFWYRQDPGLGLRLIYFSYDVKMKEKGDIPEGYSVSREKKERFSLILESASTNQTSMYLCASRTGTYEQYFGPGTRLTVT.

This clone was counted only a few times. The CDR3 reads CASSFPGTSGGETQYF. The CDR3 region has the DNA TGTGCCAGCAGCTTTCCCGGGACTAGCGGGGGGGAGACCCAGTACTTC. The chain joins TRBV9 to TRBJ2-5; 15 bases agree with TRBD2. Losses at the gene ends were 4 bases for V and 5 bases for J; bases not matched to a gene: 6. CDR1 is SGDLS, CDR2 YYNGEE, per germline. The CDR3 covers 16 residues.

This clone appeared a few times. The chain joins TRBV9 to TRBJ1-6, with TRBD1 as a possible D gene (6 bases). The V and J ends lost 3 bases and 0 bases respectively, with 16 bases between them. Looked up from germline, CDR1 is SGDLS and CDR2 is YYNGEE. The CDR3 has 18 amino acids. CDR3 sequence reads: CASSAEGHPSSYNSPLHF. Here the CDR3 DNA reads TGTGCCAGCAGCGCAGAGGGACATCCGAGCTCCTATAATTCACCCCTCCACTTT.

There are a few counts of this clone. The chain joins TRBV4-2 to TRBJ1-2, with unresolved D. The V end was cut by 5 bases, the J end by 5 bases, with 12 bases between. Germline CDR1 is LGHNA and CDR2 is YNFKEQ. This CDR3 is 13 amino acids long. The CDR3 loop reads CASSERSGYGYTF. The CDR3 DNA sequence: TGTGCCAGCAGCGAGAGGAGCGGGTATGGCTACACCTTC.

The chain links TRBV27 to TRBJ2-5, with D tentatively TRBD1 (6 bases). The CDR3 has 14 amino acids. Looked up from germline, CDR1 is MNHEY and CDR2 is SMNVEV (reference sequence). V shed 5 bases and J shed 4 bases, with 14 bases lying between them. This CDR3 is CASSPDRKRETQYF. In DNA form, the CDR3 reads TGTGCCAGCAGTCCCGACAGGAAAAGAGAGACCCAGTACTTC.

The rearrangement joins TRBV5-6 to TRBJ2-5, with D possibly matching TRBD2 (6 bases). CDR3 length: 13 residues. The germline CDR1 and CDR2 sequences are SGHDT and YYEEEE. Trimming pared 6 bases from V and 5 bases from J, leaving 14 bases between. The CDR3 DNA reads as TGTGCCAGCACCCAGGGTGGAGGGGAGACCCAGTACTTC. Its protein product is CASTQGGGETQYF.